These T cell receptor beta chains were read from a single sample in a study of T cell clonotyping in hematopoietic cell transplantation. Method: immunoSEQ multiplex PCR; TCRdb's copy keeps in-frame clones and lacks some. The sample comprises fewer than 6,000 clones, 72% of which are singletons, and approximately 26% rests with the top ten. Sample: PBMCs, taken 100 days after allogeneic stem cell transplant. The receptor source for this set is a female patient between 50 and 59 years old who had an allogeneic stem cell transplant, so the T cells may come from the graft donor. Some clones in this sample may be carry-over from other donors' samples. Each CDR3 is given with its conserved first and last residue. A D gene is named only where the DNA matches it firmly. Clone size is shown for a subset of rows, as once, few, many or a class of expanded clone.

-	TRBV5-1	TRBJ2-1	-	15	CASRVAANSYNEQFF	TGCGCCAGCAGGGTGGCAGCGAACTCCTACAATGAGCAGTTCTTC
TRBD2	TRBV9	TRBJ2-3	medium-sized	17	CASSGAGLADSTDTQYF	TGTGCCAGCAGCGGCGCGGGACTAGCGGATAGCACAGATACGCAGTATTTT
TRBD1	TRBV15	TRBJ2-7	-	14	CATSRGRGIYEQYF	TGTGCCACCAGCAGAGGCAGGGGGATATACGAGCAGTACTTC
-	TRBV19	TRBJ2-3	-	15	CASKLRNFATDTQYF	TGTGCCAGTAAACTCCGGAACTTTGCCACAGATACGCAGTATTTT
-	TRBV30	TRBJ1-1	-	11	CAWTGITEAFF	TGTGCCTGGACAGGGATTACTGAAGCTTTCTTT
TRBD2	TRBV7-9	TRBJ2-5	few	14	CASSTSGRGETQYF	TGTGCCAGCTCGACTAGCGGGAGAGGAGAGACCCAGTACTTC
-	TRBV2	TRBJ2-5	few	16	CASSPGHSIGAETQYF	TGTGCCAGCAGTCCGGGACATTCTATAGGGGCGGAGACCCAGTACTTC
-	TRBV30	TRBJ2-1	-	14	CAWTPGPNYNEQFF	TGTGCCTGGACTCCGGGACCAAACTACAATGAGCAGTTCTTC
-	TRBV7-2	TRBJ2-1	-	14	CASSQRGQYNEQFF	TGTGCCAGCAGCCAAAGGGGACAATACAATGAGCAGTTCTTC
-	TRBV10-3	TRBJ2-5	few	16	CASSPGHSIGAETQYF	TGTGCCAGCAGTCCGGGACATTCTATAGGGGCGGAGACCCAGTACTTC
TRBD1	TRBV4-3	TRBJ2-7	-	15	CASSQEVGTGDEQYF	TGCGCCAGCAGCCAAGAGGTGGGAACAGGGGACGAGCAGTACTTC
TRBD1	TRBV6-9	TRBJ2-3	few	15	CASTIGTGFADTQYF	TGTGCCAGCACAATCGGGACAGGGTTCGCAGATACGCAGTATTTT
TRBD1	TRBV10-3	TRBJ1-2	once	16	CASSYAGTAINYGYTF	TGTGCCAGCAGTTACGCCGGGACAGCAATTAACTATGGCTACACCTTC
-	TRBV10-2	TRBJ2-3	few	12	CASSEKGGTQYF	TGCGCCAGCAGTGAGAAGGGGGGTACGCAGTATTTT
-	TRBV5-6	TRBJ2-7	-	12	CASSLKSYEQYF	TGTGCCAGCAGCTTGAAGTCCTACGAGCAGTACTTC
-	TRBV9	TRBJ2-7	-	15	CASSVAWPASYEQYF	TGTGCCAGCAGCGTAGCTTGGCCGGCCTCCTACGAGCAGTACTTC
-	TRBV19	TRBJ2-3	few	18	CASSIAPLRWSSTDTQYF	TGTGCCAGTAGTATAGCGCCCCTTCGTTGGTCTAGCACAGATACGCAGTATTTT
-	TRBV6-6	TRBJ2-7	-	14	CASSQSTGSYEQYF	TGTGCCAGCAGTCAGAGTACAGGCTCCTACGAGCAGTACTTC
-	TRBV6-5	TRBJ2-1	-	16	CASSYSRVVAGNEQFF	TGTGCCAGCAGTTACTCCAGGGTGGTAGCAGGCAATGAGCAGTTCTTC
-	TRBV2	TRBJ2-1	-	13	CASHSGRTNEQFF	TGTGCCAGCCATAGCGGCCGCACCAATGAGCAGTTCTTC
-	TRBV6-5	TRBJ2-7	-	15	CASSYAGTLSYEQYF	TGTGCCAGCAGTTACGCCGGGACACTGTCCTACGAGCAGTACTTC
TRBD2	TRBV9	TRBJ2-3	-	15	CASSATSGRSDTQYF	TGTGCCAGCAGCGCGACTAGCGGGAGGTCCGATACGCAGTATTTT
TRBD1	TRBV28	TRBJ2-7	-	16	CASSLWGGDRVHEQYF	TGTGCCAGCAGTTTGTGGGGGGGGGACAGGGTCCACGAGCAGTACTTC
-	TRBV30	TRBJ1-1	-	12	CAWSVRAGEAFF	TGTGCCTGGAGTGTAAGGGCAGGTGAAGCTTTCTTT
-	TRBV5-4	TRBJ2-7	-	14	CASSLEDSSYEQYF	TGTGCCAGCAGCTTGGAGGATTCCTCCTACGAGCAGTACTTC
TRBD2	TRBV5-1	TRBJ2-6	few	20	CASSLGFSGRDYSGANVLTF	TGCGCCAGCAGCTTGGGTTTTAGCGGGAGGGATTACTCTGGGGCCAACGTCCTGACTTTC
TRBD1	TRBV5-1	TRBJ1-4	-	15	CASSIAGGAGEKLFF	TGCGCCAGCAGCATCGCAGGGGGCGCCGGAGAAAAACTGTTTTTT
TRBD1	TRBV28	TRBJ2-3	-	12	CASSSGPGQKYF	TGTGCCAGCAGTTCGGGTCCGGGACAGAAGTATTTT
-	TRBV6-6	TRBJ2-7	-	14	CASQTSTISYEQYF	TGTGCCAGCCAAACGTCTACTATCTCCTACGAGCAGTACTTC
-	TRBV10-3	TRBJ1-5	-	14	CAISSDRPNQPQHF	TGTGCCATCAGTTCCGACAGACCTAATCAGCCCCAGCATTTT
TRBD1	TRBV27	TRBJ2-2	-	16	CASSFWHRGRGRGAVF	TGTGCCAGCAGTTTTTGGCACAGGGGGCGCGGACGGGGAGCTGTTTTT
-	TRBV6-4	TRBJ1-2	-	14	CASSVTTGYFGYTF	TGTGCCAGCAGCGTCACCACAGGCTACTTCGGCTACACCTTC
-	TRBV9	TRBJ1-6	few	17	CASSVRQERSYNSPLHF	TGTGCCAGCAGCGTAAGGCAGGAACGCTCCTATAATTCACCCCTCCACTTT
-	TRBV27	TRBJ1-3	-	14	CASSLTDSGNTIYF	TGTGCCAGCAGTTTGACAGACTCTGGAAACACCATATATTTT
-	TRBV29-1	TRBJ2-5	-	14	CSARVRGDQETQYF	TGCAGCGCCCGCGTCAGGGGCGACCAAGAGACCCAGTACTTC
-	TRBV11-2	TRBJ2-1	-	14	CASSFDGGLNEQFF	TGTGCCAGCAGCTTTGATGGGGGTTTGAATGAGCAGTTCTTC
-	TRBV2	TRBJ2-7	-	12	CASKLGSYEQYF	TGTGCCAGCAAACTAGGCTCCTACGAGCAGTACTTC
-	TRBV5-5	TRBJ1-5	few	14	CASSLSSSNQPQHF	TGTGCCAGCAGCTTATCAAGTAGCAATCAGCCCCAGCATTTT
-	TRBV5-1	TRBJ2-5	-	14	CASSLVGAGETQYF	TGCGCCAGCAGCTTGGTGGGAGCAGGGGAGACCCAGTACTTC
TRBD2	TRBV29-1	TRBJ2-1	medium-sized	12	CSVRAGGNEQFF	TGCAGCGTCAGAGCGGGAGGGAATGAGCAGTTCTTC
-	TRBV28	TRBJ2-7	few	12	CASSQGPYEQYF	TGTGCCAGCAGCCAGGGACCATACGAGCAGTACTTC
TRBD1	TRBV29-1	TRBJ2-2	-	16	CSVGERQGTSTGELFF	TGCAGCGTGGGAGAGAGACAGGGAACGAGCACCGGGGAGCTGTTTTTT
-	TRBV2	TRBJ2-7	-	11	CASSGDYEQYF	TGTGCCAGCAGTGGGGATTACGAGCAGTACTTC
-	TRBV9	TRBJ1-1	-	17	CASSADGLPNMNTEAFF	TGTGCCAGCAGCGCAGATGGGCTCCCGAATATGAACACTGAAGCTTTCTTT
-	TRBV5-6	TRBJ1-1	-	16	CASSLDLRTTNTEAFF	TGTGCCAGCAGCTTGGACCTTAGGACGACAAACACTGAAGCTTTCTTT
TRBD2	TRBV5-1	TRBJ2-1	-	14	CASSWSGGINEQFF	TGCGCCAGCAGCTGGAGCGGGGGGATCAATGAGCAGTTCTTC
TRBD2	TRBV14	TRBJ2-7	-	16	CASSLRLAGGSYEQYF	TGTGCCAGCAGCCTCCGACTAGCGGGAGGGTCCTACGAGCAGTACTTC
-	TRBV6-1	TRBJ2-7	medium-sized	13	CASSARPDIEQYF	TGTGCCAGCAGTGCAAGACCTGATATTGAGCAGTACTTC
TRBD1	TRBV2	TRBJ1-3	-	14	CASSLSPEGATIYF	TGTGCCAGCAGTCTCTCACCGGAGGGGGCCACCATATATTTT
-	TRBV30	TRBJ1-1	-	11	CAWSAHGGAFF	TGTGCCTGGAGTGCCCACGGGGGAGCTTTCTTT
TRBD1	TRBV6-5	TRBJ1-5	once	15	CASNIGQGLNQPQHF	TGTGCCAGCAACATCGGACAGGGCCTAAATCAGCCCCAGCATTTT
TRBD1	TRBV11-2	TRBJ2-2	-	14	CASELTGNPGELFF	TGTGCCAGCGAACTGACAGGGAACCCCGGGGAGCTGTTTTTT
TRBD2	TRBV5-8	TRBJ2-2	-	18	CASSLGTSGSYDTGELFF	TGTGCCAGCAGCCTCGGGACTAGCGGGAGTTACGACACCGGGGAGCTGTTTTTT
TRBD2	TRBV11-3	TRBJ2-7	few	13	CASSLGGTYEQYF	TGTGCCAGCAGCTTGGGAGGGACCTACGAGCAGTACTTC
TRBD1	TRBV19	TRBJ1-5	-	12	CASRDRVQPQHF	TGTGCCAGTAGGGACAGGGTTCAGCCCCAGCATTTT
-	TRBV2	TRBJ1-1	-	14	CASRRTLFGTEAFF	TGTGCCAGCAGGAGGACCCTGTTTGGGACTGAAGCTTTCTTT
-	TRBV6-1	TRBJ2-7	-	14	CASSEREKTYEQYF	TGTGCCAGCAGTGAACGGGAGAAGACCTACGAGCAGTACTTC
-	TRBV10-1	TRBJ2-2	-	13	CASRPALTGELFF	TGCGCCAGCAGACCCGCTTTAACCGGGGAGCTGTTTTTT
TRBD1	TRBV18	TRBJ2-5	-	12	CASSPDPGTANF	TGTGCCAGCTCACCGGATCCCGGGACAGCTAACTTC